The 8 T cell receptor beta chains given below trace back to one sample, sequenced in a study of blood T cell repertoires in COVID-19. Profiled with immunoSEQ multiplex PCR; TCRdb holds only in-frame clones, not every one. This sample has around 190,000 clones, with around 84% found just once. The sample was PBMCs or T cells enriched from blood (not recorded which). Receptors were obtained from a woman aged 25 to 39 who had recovered from COVID-19.

The rearrangement uses TRBV19 and TRBJ1-1, with D uncertain. The germline V gene has CDR1 LNHDA and CDR2 SQIVND (reference sequence). Trimming took 3 bases from V and 0 from J, leaving 8 bases between them. The CDR3 has 14 residues. The CDR3 coding sequence is TGTGCCAGTAGTATCACAGCAATGAACACTGAAGCTTTCTTT. Translated, it gives CASSITAMNTEAFF. Filled out from reference TRBV19 and TRBJ1-1, the complete variable domain reads DGGITQSPKYLFRKEGQNVTLSCEQNLNHDAMYWYRQDPGQGLRLIYYSQIVNDFQKGDIAEGYSVSREKKESFPLTVTSAQKNPTAFYLCASSITAMNTEAFFGQGTRLTVV.

This clone occurred a few times. The same CDR3 is also encoded by other DNA sequences in this sample. This rearrangement joins TRBV18 to TRBJ2-7; a possible D gene is TRBD1 (5 bases). The CDR3 runs 14 residues. V lost 3 bases and J 3 bases, leaving 12 bases between the germline ends. Germline V gives CDR1 KGHSH, CDR2 LQKENI. The CDR3 sequence: CASSPGSGFYEQYF. CDR3 DNA: TGTGCCAGCTCACCCGGGTCAGGGTTCTACGAGCAGTACTTC.

The CDR3 nucleotides read TGTGCCAGCAGTTTGGGGGGAGGCTACACCTTC. It yields the protein CASSLGGGYTF. The gene calls are TRBV28 and TRBJ1-2; a weak D match, TRBD1 (5 bases). This CDR3 is built from 11 residues. The germline CDR1 and CDR2 sequences are MDHEN and SYDVKM. V was cut by 3 bases and J by 8 bases, with 7 bases left in between.

The V call is TRBV7-9, the J call TRBJ2-5; the D gene is possibly TRBD2 (6 bases). V was shortened by 7 bases and J by 3 bases, with 18 bases between the two germline ends. Germline CDR1 and CDR2: SEHNR and FQNEAQ (reference sequence). The CDR3 length is 15 residues. The CDR3 here is CASTVGTLLKETQYF. In DNA, the CDR3 is TGTGCCAGCACCGTCGGGACTCTTTTAAAAGAGACCCAGTACTTC.

There are a few counts of this clone. This chain joins TRBV19 and TRBJ1-2; D remains unclear. CDR3 length: 13 amino acids. Germline V lookup: CDR1 LNHDA, CDR2 SQIVND (reference sequence). V lost 3 bases, J lost 6 bases, and 11 bases lay in between. The CDR3 nucleotides are TGTGCCAGTAGTATGTCAGGATTTCATGGCTACACCTTC. Its protein product is CASSMSGFHGYTF.

The rearrangement joins TRBV5-4 to TRBJ2-5; 8 nucleotides agree with TRBD1. Trimming took 3 bases from V and 2 from J; bases not matched to a gene: 3. Germline CDR1 is SGHNT and CDR2 is YYREEE (reference sequence). The CDR3 has 14 residues. CDR3 sequence reads: CASSSGQGQETQYF. In nucleotides, the CDR3 is TGTGCCAGCAGCTCCGGACAGGGACAAGAGACCCAGTACTTC. Full variable domain (outside the CDR3, taken from reference TRBV5-4 and TRBJ2-5): ETGVTQSPTHLIKTRGQQVTLRCSSQSGHNTVSWYQQALGQGPQFIFQYYREEENGRGNFPPRFSGLQFPNYSSELNVNALELDDSALYLCASSSGQGQETQYFGPGTRLLVL.

CDR3: CASSRQGAYNSPLHF. The CDR3 DNA reads as TGTGCCAGCAGCAGACAGGGGGCCTATAATTCACCCCTCCACTTT. The genes are TRBV5-8 and TRBJ1-6; TRBD1 agrees at 9 bases. The V gene end was trimmed by 4 bases and the J gene end by 2 bases; junction bases not matched to a gene: 1. This CDR3 spans 15 amino acids. Germline CDR1 is SGHTS and CDR2 is YDEGEE.

The gene calls are TRBV6-1 and TRBJ1-2; TRBD1 might be the D (6 bases). The V gene lost 3 bases and the J gene lost 4 bases, with 9 bases spanning the gap. CDR1 is MNHNS, CDR2 SASEGT, per germline. The CDR3 is 13 residues long. Here the CDR3 reads CASSDPGAYGYTF. The DNA for the CDR3 is TGTGCCAGCAGTGATCCAGGGGCCTATGGCTACACCTTC.